Listed below are T cell receptor beta chains from one sample, sequenced in a study of blood T cell repertoires in COVID-19. Produced via immunoSEQ multiplex PCR; TCRdb's table is partial and in-frame only. Of about 190,000 clones listed, roughly 73% are singletons. Sequencing was carried out using peripheral blood. These receptors came from a woman older than 75 with active or convalescent COVID-19. CDR3s include the opening cysteine and the closing phenylalanine or tryptophan. Each record gives: clone size, D gene, J gene, V gene, CDR3 DNA, CDR3 protein. The D gene is left open where the match is weak. Clone size is stated in some rows and not others, as once, few, many or a class when expanded.

-,TRBD2,TRBJ2-3,TRBV2,TGTGCCAGCAGCGCTACGGGACTAGCGGGGAAAGATACGCAGTATTTT,CASSATGLAGKDTQYF
-,-,TRBJ1-2,TRBV3-1/TRBV3-2,TGTGCCAGCAGCCTGGGAGGCTATGGCTACACCTTC,CASSLGGYGYTF
-,-,TRBJ2-3,TRBV7-9,TGTGCCAGCAGCTTGACAGCAGATACGCAGTATTTT,CASSLTADTQYF
-,-,TRBJ1-2,TRBV7-9,TGTGCCAGCAGACCCGTGCGTCGCCAGGTCTATGGCTACACCTTC,CASRPVRRQVYGYTF
once,TRBD2,TRBJ2-3,TRBV4-2,TGTGCCAGCAGCCGGGTGGCAGGCGGGGGGGTCGCAGATACGCAGTATTTT,CASSRVAGGGVADTQYF
-,TRBD1,TRBJ2-7,TRBV2,TGTGCCAGCAGTTCCCGCGGGACAGGGTATAACGAGCAGTACTTC,CASSSRGTGYNEQYF
-,TRBD2,TRBJ2-1,TRBV29-1,TGCAGCACTTTTGGGCGGGGGATCTACAATGAGCAGTTCTTC,CSTFGRGIYNEQFF
-,-,TRBJ2-2,TRBV7-2,TGTGCCAGCAGCTTAACTAACACTAACACCGGGGAGCTGTTTTTT,CASSLTNTNTGELFF
few,TRBD1,TRBJ1-2,TRBV19,TGTGCCAGTAGTAGACAGGGGTATGGCTACACCTTC,CASSRQGYGYTF
-,-,TRBJ2-7,TRBV5-4,TGTGCCAGCAGCTTGTCTGTCGGCAGGGGTAGGGAGCAGTACTTC,CASSLSVGRGREQYF
-,-,TRBJ1-2,TRBV27,TGTGCCAGCAGCCCCCTTTCTTATTCGGGCTATGGCTACACCTTC,CASSPLSYSGYGYTF
-,-,TRBJ1-2,TRBV11-2,TGTGCCAGCAGCTCCCCCCCCTCTCGGCGGGCACCTTTGGGGGGCTACACCTTC,CASSSPPSRRAPLGGYTF
-,-,TRBJ1-3,TRBV2,TGTGCCAGCAGCGCAGACAGGAGCTCTGGAAACACCATATATTTT,CASSADRSSGNTIYF
-,TRBD1,TRBJ2-5,TRBV2,TGTGCCAGCAGTGACTCAGGGGGCTGGGGGGAGACCCAGTACTTC,CASSDSGGWGETQYF
-,-,TRBJ1-2,TRBV5-1,TGCGCCAGCAGCCCGGACACGGTCTATGGCTACACCTTC,CASSPDTVYGYTF
-,-,TRBJ2-5,TRBV7-8,TGTGCCAGCAGCTTACGGAGGGGTTGGCAACAGCAAGAGACCCAGTACTTC,CASSLRRGWQQQETQYF
-,-,TRBJ2-5,TRBV7-9,TGTGCCAGCAGCCCCCCTCTCCCCGATGAGGGGGAAGAGACCCAGTACTTC,CASSPPLPDEGEETQYF
-,TRBD2,TRBJ2-2,TRBV28,TGTGCCGGGGGACGGACTAGCCTCACGACCGGGGAGCTGTTTTTT,CAGGRTSLTTGELFF
-,-,TRBJ1-2,TRBV14,TGTGCCAGCAGCATAGACAGCTCCTATGGCTACACCTTC,CASSIDSSYGYTF
-,-,TRBJ2-2,TRBV21-1,TGTGCCAGCAGCAAAGTTACTAGCGGGGGGGCGAACGGGGAGCTGTTTTTT,CASSKVTSGGANGELFF
once,-,TRBJ2-7,TRBV11-1,TGTGCCAGCAGCCGGGTGGCAGGGGATCTCCACGAGCAGTACTTC,CASSRVAGDLHEQYF
-,-,TRBJ2-7,TRBV28,TGTGCCAGCAAACAGGGACCCACCCACGAGCAGTACTTC,CASKQGPTHEQYF
-,TRBD1,TRBJ1-2,TRBV6-1,TGTGCCAGCAGTGATTTGTTGGACAGGGAGGTGAGTGGCTACACCTTC,CASSDLLDREVSGYTF
-,TRBD1,TRBJ2-7,TRBV10-3,TGTGCCATCAGTGATCCAGGGGACAGGGCCTACGAGCAGTACTTC,CAISDPGDRAYEQYF
-,-,TRBJ1-1,TRBV6-5,TGTGCCAGCTGTCGGGAAATGAACACTGAAGCTTTCTTT,CASCREMNTEAFF
-,-,TRBJ2-7,TRBV10-3,TGTGCCATCAGTGAGTCGCAGGGGCAGACCTACGAGCAGTACTTC,CAISESQGQTYEQYF
-,TRBD1,TRBJ2-2,TRBV9,TGTGCCAGCAGCCAAATTAGACAGGGGTCGAGCACCGGGGAGCTGTTTTTT,CASSQIRQGSSTGELFF
once,-,TRBJ2-3,TRBV28,TGTGCCAGCAGCCAAGGGGGCACAGATACGCAGTATTTT,CASSQGGTDTQYF
-,-,TRBJ1-1,TRBV27,TGTGCCAGCAGTTTAAGCCAGGCTTACACTGAAGCTTTCTTT,CASSLSQAYTEAFF
-,TRBD1,TRBJ2-7,TRBV23-1,TGCGCCAGCAGTCATTTCGATCCGGGACAGATTACCTACGAGCAGTACTTC,CASSHFDPGQITYEQYF
-,-,TRBJ1-1,TRBV27,TGTGCCAGCAGTTTCACAAGGAACACTGAAGCTTTCTTT,CASSFTRNTEAFF
-,-,TRBJ1-5,TRBV2,TGTGCCAGCAGTGTTTATAGCAATCAGCCCCAGCATTTT,CASSVYSNQPQHF
-,-,TRBJ2-7,TRBV27,TGTGCCAGCAGTTCCCGTCTCACGGCTAGTCTAGACGAGCAGTACTTC,CASSSRLTASLDEQYF
-,-,TRBJ1-4,TRBV28,TGTGCCAGCAGTGGGGGCGGGGGGAATAATGAAAAACTGTTTTTT,CASSGGGGNNEKLFF
few,TRBD1,TRBJ2-3,TRBV24-1,TGTGCCACCAGTGAGTGGGACAGGGTGCGAGTAGGTGATTTCGTAGATACGCAGTATTTT,CATSEWDRVRVGDFVDTQYF
-,TRBD2,TRBJ2-7,TRBV11-2,TGTGCCAGCAGACGAGCGGGGAGATCCTACGAGCAGTACTTC,CASRRAGRSYEQYF
-,-,TRBJ1-1,TRBV6-1,TGTGCCAGCAGTGAAGTGGGCAGCAGCGGGGCTGAAGCTTTCTTT,CASSEVGSSGAEAFF
-,-,TRBJ1-1,TRBV18,TGTGCCAGCTCACCGGGGAGGGCTGAAGCTTTCTTT,CASSPGRAEAFF
-,-,TRBJ2-2,TRBV21-1,TGTGCCAGCAGCCCCCGGGACGGACAGGTCTACCTCGGGGAGCTGTTTTTT,CASSPRDGQVYLGELFF
-,-,TRBJ2-2,TRBV2,TGTGCCAGCAGTGTGGTTCAGGCAGCCGGGGAGCTGTTTTTT,CASSVVQAAGELFF
once,-,TRBJ2-7,TRBV28,TGTGCCAGCGTTTCGGAGTACCCCTACGAGCAGTACTTC,CASVSEYPYEQYF
-,-,TRBJ2-7,TRBV5-6,TGTGCCAGCAGCTTTCAGGGAAGGGAGCAGTACTTC,CASSFQGREQYF
once,-,TRBJ1-6,TRBV10-3,TGTGCCATCACGGCCGGCTCGGGAAATTCACCCCTCCACTTT,CAITAGSGNSPLHF